These T cell receptor beta chains were read from a single sample in a study of T cells in Graves' hyperthyroidism and ophthalmopathy. TCRdb passed the multiplex PCR reads through MiXCR, listing each CDR3 protein once. The repertoire includes around 560,000 distinct CDR3 sequences, 16% of them detected once, and 15% to 20% sits in the top ten. Sequencing was performed on blood. The receptors derive from a woman under 30 with Graves' hyperthyroidism. Each CDR3 is given with its conserved first and last residue. D genes are given only for firm matches. Rows give clone size only sometimes, using once, few, many, or a class for an expanded clone.

clone size	V gene	J gene	D gene	CDR3 protein	CDR3 DNA
few	TRBV3-1	TRBJ2-7	TRBD1	CASSLSDRGHYEQYF	TGTGCCAGCAGCCTCTCGGACAGGGGGCACTACGAGCAGTACTTC
many	TRBV5-1	TRBJ1-1	NA	CASSLSPENTEAFF	TGCGCCAGCAGCTTATCCCCTGAGAACACTGAAGCTTTCTTT
few	TRBV20-1	TRBJ2-5	NA	CSASVVSGETQYF	TGCAGTGCTAGCGTAGTAAGTGGAGAGACCCAGTACTTC
many	TRBV5-1	TRBJ2-7	NA	CASSPKTGTTYEQYF	TGCGCCAGCAGCCCTAAAACCGGGACAACTTACGAGCAGTACTTC
many	TRBV11-2	TRBJ2-2	NA	CASSLLTGAGELFF	TGTGCCAGCAGCTTACTTACGGGGGCCGGGGAGCTGTTTTTT
many	TRBV28	TRBJ2-2	NA	CASSYFLGVTGELFF	TGTGCCAGCAGTTATTTCCTCGGGGTCACCGGGGAGCTGTTTTTT
many	TRBV5-1	TRBJ2-3	NA	CASSLRDSTDTQYF	TGCGCCAGCAGCTTGAGAGACAGCACAGATACGCAGTATTTT
few	TRBV13	TRBJ1-4	NA	CASSLGPKKLFF	TGTGCCAGCAGCTTGGGACCGAAAAAACTGTTTTTT
many	TRBV7-2	TRBJ1-5	TRBD1	CASSYDRGGNQPQHF	TGTGCCAGCAGCTACGACAGGGGAGGCAATCAGCCCCAGCATTTT
many	TRBV20-1	TRBJ2-1	NA	CSARDLGGREQFF	TGCAGTGCTAGAGATTTAGGGGGTCGGGAGCAGTTCTTC
NA	TRBV12-3/TRBV12-4	TRBJ2-1	NA	CASTLDPIIHQFF	TGTGCCAGCACCCTCGACCCCATAATCCATCAGTTCTTC
few	TRBV6-2/TRBV6-3	TRBJ1-2	TRBD1	CASTWTGPTYTF	TGTGCCAGCACTTGGACAGGGCCGACCTACACCTTC
few	TRBV6-2/TRBV6-3	TRBJ1-5	NA	CASSYDRRGGQPQHF	TGTGCCAGCAGTTACGACCGGCGGGGGGGTCAGCCCCAGCATTTT
many	TRBV7-9	TRBJ1-1	NA	CASSLSRQNTEAFF	TGTGCCAGCAGCTTAAGTCGACAGAACACTGAAGCTTTCTTT
many	TRBV7-2	TRBJ1-4	NA	CASSVQATNEKLFF	TGTGCCAGTAGCGTGCAGGCAACTAATGAAAAACTGTTTTTT
NA	TRBV15	TRBJ1-1	NA	CATSRDYSLSTEAFF	TGTGCCACCAGCAGAGATTACAGTTTGAGCACTGAAGCTTTCTTT
few	TRBV10-3	TRBJ2-7	NA	CAIRRETAYEQYF	TGTGCCATCAGGCGGGAAACAGCCTACGAGCAGTACTTC